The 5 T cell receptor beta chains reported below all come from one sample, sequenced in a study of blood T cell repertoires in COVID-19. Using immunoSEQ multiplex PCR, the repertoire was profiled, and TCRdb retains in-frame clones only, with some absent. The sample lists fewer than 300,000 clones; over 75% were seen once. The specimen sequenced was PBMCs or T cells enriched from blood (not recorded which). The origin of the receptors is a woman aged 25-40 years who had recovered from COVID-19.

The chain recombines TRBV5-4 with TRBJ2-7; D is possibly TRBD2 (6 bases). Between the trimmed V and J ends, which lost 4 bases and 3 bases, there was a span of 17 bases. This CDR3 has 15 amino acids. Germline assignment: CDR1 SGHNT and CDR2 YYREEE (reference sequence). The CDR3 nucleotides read TGTGCCAGCAGCCCGAACCTTCCGGGAGACTACGAGCAGTACTTC. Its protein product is CASSPNLPGDYEQYF.

The CDR3 spells CASSLETAGELFF. In DNA form, the CDR3 reads TGTGCCAGCAGCTTAGAAACGGCCGGGGAGCTGTTTTTT. The V call is TRBV11-3, the J call TRBJ2-2; D unresolved. The CDR3 is 13 residues long. CDR1 and CDR2 from the germline V gene are SGHNT and YENEEA. With 0 bases removed from V and 6 bases from J, the gap between germline ends came to 5 bases.

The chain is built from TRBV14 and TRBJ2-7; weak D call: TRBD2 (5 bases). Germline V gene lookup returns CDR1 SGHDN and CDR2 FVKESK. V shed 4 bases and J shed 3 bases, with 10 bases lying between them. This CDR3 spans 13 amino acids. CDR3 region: CASSLITSYEQYF. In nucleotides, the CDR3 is TGTGCCAGCAGCCTAATCACTAGCTACGAGCAGTACTTC.

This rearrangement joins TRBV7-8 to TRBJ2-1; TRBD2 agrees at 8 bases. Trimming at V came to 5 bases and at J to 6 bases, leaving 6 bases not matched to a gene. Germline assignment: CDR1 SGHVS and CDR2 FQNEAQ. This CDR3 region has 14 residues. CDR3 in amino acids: CASSPTGTSNEQFF. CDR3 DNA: TGTGCCAGCAGCCCAACCGGGACTAGCAATGAGCAGTTCTTC.

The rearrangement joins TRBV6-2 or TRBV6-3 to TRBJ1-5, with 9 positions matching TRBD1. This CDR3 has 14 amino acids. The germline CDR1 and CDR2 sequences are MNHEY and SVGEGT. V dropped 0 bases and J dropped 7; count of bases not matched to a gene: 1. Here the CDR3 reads CASSYSTGGQPQHF. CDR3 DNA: TGTGCCAGCAGTTACTCGACAGGGGGACAGCCCCAGCATTTT.